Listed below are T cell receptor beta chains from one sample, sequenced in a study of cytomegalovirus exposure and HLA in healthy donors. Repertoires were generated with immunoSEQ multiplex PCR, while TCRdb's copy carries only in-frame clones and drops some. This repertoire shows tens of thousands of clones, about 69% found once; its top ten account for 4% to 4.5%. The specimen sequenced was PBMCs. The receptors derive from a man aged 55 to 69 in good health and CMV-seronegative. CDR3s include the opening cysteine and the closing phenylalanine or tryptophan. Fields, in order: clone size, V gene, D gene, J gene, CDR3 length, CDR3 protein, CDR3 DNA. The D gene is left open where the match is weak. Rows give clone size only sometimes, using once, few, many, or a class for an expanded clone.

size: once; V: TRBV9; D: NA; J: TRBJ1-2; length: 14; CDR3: CASSETGTNYGYTF; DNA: TGTGCCAGCAGCGAAACAGGGACTAACTATGGCTACACCTTC
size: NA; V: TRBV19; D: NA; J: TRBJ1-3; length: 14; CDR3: CASSIRGAGNTIYF; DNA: TGTGCCAGTAGTATACGGGGAGCTGGAAACACCATATATTTT
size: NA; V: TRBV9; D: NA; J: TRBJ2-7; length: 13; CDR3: CASSVTGNYEQYF; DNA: TGTGCCAGCAGCGTTACAGGAAACTACGAGCAGTACTTC
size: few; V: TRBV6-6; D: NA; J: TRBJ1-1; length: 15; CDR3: CASSDLLRESTEAFF; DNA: TGTGCCAGCAGTGACCTTCTACGGGAGTCCACTGAAGCTTTCTTT
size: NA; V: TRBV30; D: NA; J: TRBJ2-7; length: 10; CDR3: CAGGSYEQYF; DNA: TGTGCCGGGGGGAGCTACGAGCAGTACTTC
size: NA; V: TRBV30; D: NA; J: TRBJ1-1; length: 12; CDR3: CAWTRGYTEAFF; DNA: TGTGCCTGGACCCGGGGGTACACTGAAGCTTTCTTT
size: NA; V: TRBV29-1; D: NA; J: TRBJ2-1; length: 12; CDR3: CSVRGDYNEQFF; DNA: TGCAGCGTTCGAGGAGACTACAATGAGCAGTTCTTC
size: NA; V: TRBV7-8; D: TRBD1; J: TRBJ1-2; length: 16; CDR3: CASSLVGTGPGYGYTF; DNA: TGTGCCAGCAGCTTAGTCGGGACAGGGCCCGGCTATGGCTACACCTTC
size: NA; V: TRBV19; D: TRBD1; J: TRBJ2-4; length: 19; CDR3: CASSIDRMEGGPSKNIQYF; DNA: TGTGCCAGTAGTATAGATCGTATGGAAGGGGGCCCATCCAAAAACATTCAGTACTTC
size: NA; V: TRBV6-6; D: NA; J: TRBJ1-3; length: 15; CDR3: CASSYGEIVRNTIYF; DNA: TGTGCCAGCAGTTACGGAGAGATCGTTAGAAACACCATATATTTT
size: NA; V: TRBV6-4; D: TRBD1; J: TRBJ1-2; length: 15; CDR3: CASSDPGTGDDGYTF; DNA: TGTGCCAGCAGTGACCCCGGGACAGGGGACGATGGCTACACCTTC
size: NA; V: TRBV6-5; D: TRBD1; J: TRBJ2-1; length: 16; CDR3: CASSYSYPTGGWEQFF; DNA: TGTGCCAGCAGTTACTCATACCCGACAGGGGGCTGGGAGCAGTTCTTC
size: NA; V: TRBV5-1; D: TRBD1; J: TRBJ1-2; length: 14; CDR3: CASSPGTANYGYTF; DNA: TGCGCCAGCAGCCCCGGGACAGCTAACTATGGCTACACCTTC
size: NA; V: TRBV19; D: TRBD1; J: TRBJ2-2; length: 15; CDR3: CASTITGVATGELFF; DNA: TGTGCCAGTACGATTACAGGGGTGGCCACCGGGGAGCTGTTTTTT
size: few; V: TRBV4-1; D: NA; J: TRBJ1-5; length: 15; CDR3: CASSQVFDRYQPQHF; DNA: TGCGCCAGCAGCCAAGTTTTTGACAGATATCAGCCCCAGCATTTT
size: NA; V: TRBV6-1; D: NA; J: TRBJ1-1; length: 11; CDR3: CASSHRVEAFF; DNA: TGTGCCAGCAGCCACAGGGTTGAAGCTTTCTTT
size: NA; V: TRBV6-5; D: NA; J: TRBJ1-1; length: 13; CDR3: CATGWHSNTEAFF; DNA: TGTGCCACCGGGTGGCACTCCAACACTGAAGCTTTCTTT
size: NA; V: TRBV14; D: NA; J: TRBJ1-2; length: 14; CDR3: CASSQEAGRGGYTF; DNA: TGTGCCAGCAGCCAAGAAGCAGGGAGGGGGGGCTACACCTTC
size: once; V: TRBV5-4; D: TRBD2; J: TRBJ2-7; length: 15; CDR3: CATTLGSGGAYEQYF; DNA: TGTGCCACCACACTGGGGAGCGGGGGGGCCTACGAGCAGTACTTC
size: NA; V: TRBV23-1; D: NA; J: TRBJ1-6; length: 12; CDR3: CASSQTNSPLHF; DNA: TGCGCCAGCAGCCAGACAAATTCACCCCTCCACTTT
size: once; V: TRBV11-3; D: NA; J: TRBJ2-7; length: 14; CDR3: CASSKGRASYEQYF; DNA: TGTGCCAGCAGCAAAGGCAGGGCATCCTACGAGCAGTACTTC
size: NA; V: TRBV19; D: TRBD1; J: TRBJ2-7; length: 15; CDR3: CASSIFSGQGYEQYF; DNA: TGTGCCAGTAGTATATTCTCGGGACAGGGTTACGAGCAGTACTTC
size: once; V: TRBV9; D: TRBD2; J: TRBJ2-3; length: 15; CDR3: CASSGAGGSTDTQYF; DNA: TGTGCCAGCAGCGGGGCGGGGGGGAGCACAGATACGCAGTATTTT
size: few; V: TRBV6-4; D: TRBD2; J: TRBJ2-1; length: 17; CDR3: CASSDPSLEAGGNEQFF; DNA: TGTGCCAGCAGTGACCCGTCGTTGGAAGCGGGGGGCAATGAGCAGTTCTTC
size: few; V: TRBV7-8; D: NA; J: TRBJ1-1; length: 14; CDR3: CASSLWTGNTEAFF; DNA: TGTGCCAGCAGCCTGTGGACTGGGAACACTGAAGCTTTCTTT
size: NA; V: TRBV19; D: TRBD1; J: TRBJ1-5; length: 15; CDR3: CASSSTGVSNQPQHF; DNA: TGTGCCAGTAGCTCGACAGGGGTGAGCAATCAGCCCCAGCATTTT